The rows below give T cell receptor beta chains drawn from one sample of a study of OX40 agonist ivuxolimab in advanced cancers. Generated by immunoSEQ multiplex PCR, the TCRdb table keeps only in-frame clones and is missing some. This sample yields about 80,000 clones, of which 85% to 95% are seen a single time; roughly 5% belongs to the top ten. This material consisted of CD4+ or CD8+ T cells sorted from blood, taken in a trial of the OX40 agonist ivuxolimab. The receptor source for this set is an adult with an advanced solid tumor such as melanoma, head and neck, liver or kidney cancer. Both conserved end residues are part of each CDR3. The D gene is left open where the match is weak. Not all rows give a size; the values are once, few, many and, for expanded clones, a class.

J gene | clone size | V gene | D gene | CDR3 protein | CDR3 DNA
TRBJ1-2 | NA | TRBV10-3 | NA | CAISVDYGYTF | TGTGCCATCAGTGTGGACTATGGCTACACCTTC
TRBJ2-7 | NA | TRBV7-2 | TRBD2 | CASSSDGLAGAYEQYF | TGTGCCAGCAGCTCGGACGGACTAGCGGGAGCCTACGAGCAGTACTTC
TRBJ2-1 | once | TRBV28 | NA | CASSLYGRVSYNEQFF | TGTGCCAGCAGTTTATATGGACGAGTCTCCTACAATGAGCAGTTCTTC
TRBJ2-2 | NA | TRBV6-5 | NA | CASSYGGNTGELFF | TGTGCCAGCAGTTACGGCGGGAACACCGGGGAGCTGTTTTTT
TRBJ1-1 | NA | TRBV4-1 | NA | CASSRLDIMNTEAFF | TGCGCCAGCAGCCGGTTAGACATTATGAACACTGAAGCTTTCTTT
TRBJ1-1 | NA | TRBV25-1 | NA | CASSDSARGAFF | TGTGCCAGCAGTGACAGTGCCCGTGGGGCTTTCTTT
TRBJ2-1 | NA | TRBV5-6 | TRBD2 | CASSLAALAGVPSYNEQFF | TGTGCCAGCAGCTTGGCTGCGCTAGCGGGAGTCCCCTCCTACAATGAGCAGTTCTTC
TRBJ2-3 | NA | TRBV30 | TRBD2 | CAWNKRLAGLDTQYF | TGTGCCTGGAATAAAAGACTAGCGGGATTAGATACGCAGTATTTT
TRBJ2-3 | once | TRBV5-1 | TRBD2 | CASSPPGTSGPDTQYF | TGCGCCAGCAGCCCCCCCGGGACTAGCGGCCCAGATACGCAGTATTTT
TRBJ1-5 | few | TRBV5-1 | NA | CASSKQVDQPQHF | TGCGCCAGCAGTAAGCAGGTAGATCAGCCCCAGCATTTT
TRBJ2-1 | NA | TRBV4-3 | NA | CASSQVSASYNEQFF | TGCGCCAGCAGCCAAGTCAGCGCGTCCTACAATGAGCAGTTCTTC
TRBJ1-2 | once | TRBV5-1 | NA | CASSLDPQGNYGYTF | TGCGCCAGCAGCTTGGACCCCCAGGGTAACTATGGCTACACCTTC
TRBJ2-1 | once | TRBV5-4 | TRBD2 | CASRPGLAGGEQFF | TGTGCCAGCAGACCCGGACTAGCGGGAGGAGAGCAGTTCTTC
TRBJ1-6 | NA | TRBV5-6 | NA | CASSLRRVTYNSPLHF | TGTGCCAGCAGCCTCAGGAGGGTGACCTATAATTCACCCCTCCACTTT
TRBJ2-1 | NA | TRBV7-3 | TRBD2 | CASSPTSGSGNEQFF | TGTGCCAGCAGCCCTACTAGCGGGAGCGGTAATGAGCAGTTCTTC
TRBJ2-1 | NA | TRBV25-1 | NA | CASTRLDPGNEQFF | TGTGCCAGCACCCGACTGGATCCCGGCAATGAGCAGTTCTTC
TRBJ1-2 | NA | TRBV5-1 | NA | CASSQVTNYGYTF | TGCGCCAGCAGCCAGGTTACTAACTATGGCTACACCTTC
TRBJ1-1 | few | TRBV30 | NA | CAWSARPNTEAFF | TGTGCCTGGAGTGCCCGACCGAACACTGAAGCTTTCTTT
TRBJ2-3 | NA | TRBV28 | NA | CASIPIGARDTQYF | TGTGCCAGCATCCCTATAGGGGCCAGGGATACGCAGTATTTT
TRBJ2-2 | NA | TRBV28 | NA | CASSLAAGTGELFF | TGTGCCAGCAGTTTGGCGGCGGGAACCGGGGAGCTGTTTTTT
TRBJ1-3 | NA | TRBV6-5 | NA | CASGGGGSGNTIYF | TGTGCCAGCGGAGGAGGGGGATCTGGAAACACCATATATTTT
TRBJ2-2 | NA | TRBV7-9 | TRBD2 | CASSSQPSGRVAGELFF | TGTGCCAGCAGCTCACAGCCTAGCGGGAGGGTTGCCGGGGAGCTGTTTTTT
TRBJ2-7 | NA | TRBV7-2 | NA | CASSRQGRREQYF | TGTGCCAGCTCGCGGCAGGGCAGGCGCGAGCAGTACTTC
TRBJ2-5 | NA | TRBV14 | NA | CASSLRAQGTQYF | TGTGCCAGCAGCCTGCGGGCCCAGGGGACCCAGTACTTC
TRBJ2-6 | NA | TRBV2 | TRBD1 | CASTGTGRAGANVLTF | TGTGCCAGCACTGGGACAGGGCGAGCTGGGGCCAACGTCCTGACTTTC
TRBJ2-1 | NA | TRBV5-4 | TRBD2 | CASSLNGLAEGNEQFF | TGTGCCAGCAGCTTAAACGGACTAGCGGAAGGCAATGAGCAGTTCTTC
TRBJ2-7 | NA | TRBV7-9 | NA | CASSVTQGVDEQYF | TGTGCCAGCAGCGTTACGCAGGGAGTCGACGAGCAGTACTTC
TRBJ2-1 | NA | TRBV5-4 | NA | CASSLDPRQQFF | TGTGCCAGCAGCTTGGACCCCCGACAGCAGTTCTTC
TRBJ1-5 | NA | TRBV2 | NA | CASSEGRLNQPQHF | TGTGCCAGCAGTGAGGGCCGGCTTAATCAGCCCCAGCATTTT
TRBJ2-1 | NA | TRBV5-1 | TRBD1 | CASSVDRASLSEQFF | TGCGCCAGCAGCGTGGACAGGGCCAGCCTCAGTGAGCAGTTCTTC
TRBJ2-5 | NA | TRBV11-2 | NA | CASSFWGETQYF | TGTGCCAGCAGCTTCTGGGGGGAGACCCAGTACTTC
TRBJ2-1 | NA | TRBV10-2 | TRBD2 | CASLGGTSGRNEQFF | TGCGCCAGCTTAGGAGGGACTAGCGGGAGAAATGAGCAGTTCTTC
TRBJ2-7 | NA | TRBV6-4 | NA | CASILGQLSYEQYF | TGTGCCAGCATACTGGGGCAGCTCTCCTACGAGCAGTACTTC
TRBJ2-5 | NA | TRBV28 | NA | CASSLGQGHETQYF | TGTGCCAGCAGTTTGGGGCAGGGCCATGAGACCCAGTACTTC
TRBJ2-7 | NA | TRBV30 | TRBD2 | CAWSALAGSHEQYF | TGTGCCTGGAGTGCCCTAGCGGGATCCCACGAGCAGTACTTC
TRBJ2-1 | NA | TRBV7-2 | NA | CASSPRAGNEQFF | TGTGCCAGCAGCCCCCGCGCGGGGAATGAGCAGTTCTTC
TRBJ2-5 | NA | TRBV5-1 | NA | CASSLSGDQETQYF | TGCGCCAGCAGCTTATCGGGAGACCAAGAGACCCAGTACTTC
TRBJ1-2 | NA | TRBV13 | NA | CASGRRSGGYTF | TGTGCCAGCGGGAGGAGGTCCGGGGGCTACACCTTC